Listed below are T cell receptor beta chains from one sample, sequenced in a study of Ad26.COV2.S vaccination and SARS-CoV-2 variants. Produced via immunoSEQ multiplex PCR; TCRdb's table is partial and in-frame only. In the table there are fewer than 400,000 clones, 70% to 90% of which are singletons. The sample consisted of peripheral blood, taken in a trial of Ad26.COV2.S vaccine versus placebo. All receptors come from a person between 18 and 59 years old who received the Ad26.COV2.S COVID-19 vaccine or a placebo. The CDR3 runs from the conserved cysteine through the conserved F or W. D genes are given only for firm matches. Only part of the rows carry a size: once, few, many, or a class if the clone is expanded.

>13|TRBV7-3|TRBJ2-3|-|-
TGTGCCAGCAGCCTTAGGGACACAGATACGCAGTATTTT
CASSLRDTDTQYF
>17|TRBV9|TRBJ2-1|-|-
TGTGCCAGCAGCGTAGGACCGGGACTCCCTCAGAAAACCCCGGGGTTCTTC
CASSVGPGLPQKTPGFF
>10|TRBV30|TRBJ2-1|-|-
TGTGCCTGGAGTGTCAATGAGCAGTTCTTC
CAWSVNEQFF
>12|TRBV28|TRBJ2-7|TRBD1|-
TGTGCCAGCAGGACAGGGTGGGGTGAGCAGTACTTC
CASRTGWGEQYF
>15|TRBV19|TRBJ1-3|-|few
TGTGCCACTCACCCGGGCGGAAGCTCTGGAAACACCATATATTTT
CATHPGGSSGNTIYF
>15|TRBV19|TRBJ2-1|-|-
TGTGCCAGTAGTATAGTTGATGGCTACAGCGGTGAGCAGTTCTTC
CASSIVDGYSGEQFF
>16|TRBV9|TRBJ2-1|-|-
TGTGCCAGCAGCTTTAGCCCGCCGGGACTTTACAATGAGCAGTTCTTC
CASSFSPPGLYNEQFF
>15|TRBV3-1/TRBV3-2|TRBJ1-6|TRBD1|-
TGTGCCAGCAGCCAGGGGGGACAGGGGAATTCACCCCTCCACTTT
CASSQGGQGNSPLHF
>16|TRBV10-3|TRBJ2-7|-|-
TGTGCGATCAGGCCCCGGAGGGACAGAGCCTCCTACGAGCAGTACTTC
CAIRPRRDRASYEQYF
>19|TRBV28|TRBJ2-2|TRBD1|-
TGTGCCAGCAGTGTACCGGGACAGGAGGCACCCTCGGACACCGGGGAGCTGTTTTTT
CASSVPGQEAPSDTGELFF
>14|TRBV5-1|TRBJ2-7|TRBD1|-
TGCGCCAGCAGCTGGGGACAGGGGGCCTACGAGCAGTACTTC
CASSWGQGAYEQYF
>15|TRBV6-5|TRBJ2-1|-|-
TGTGCCAGCATAGCTGCAAATTTTGGGTGGAATGAGCAGTTCTTC
CASIAANFGWNEQFF
>14|TRBV3-1/TRBV3-2|TRBJ1-2|-|-
TGTGCCAGCAGCACTGCCGGTCCGAACTATGGCTACACCTTC
CASSTAGPNYGYTF
>16|TRBV6-4|TRBJ1-1|-|-
TGTGCCAGCAGTGGCCATGGGACTGACATGAACACTGAAGCTTTCTTT
CASSGHGTDMNTEAFF
>16|TRBV7-9|TRBJ1-1|-|-
TGTGCCAGCACCATCTTAGGGTTAGGGATGAACACTGAAGCTTTCTTT
CASTILGLGMNTEAFF
>15|TRBV7-2|TRBJ2-7|TRBD1|-
TGTGCCAGCAGCTTAGCGGCGGACAGGGAGTACGAGCAGTACTTC
CASSLAADREYEQYF
>12|TRBV11-2|TRBJ2-2|-|once
TGTGCCAGCGGTAGTAGAGGCGGGGAGCTGTTTTTT
CASGSRGGELFF
>12|TRBV7-9|TRBJ1-1|-|-
TGTGCCAGCAGCCCCCTGGGCACTGAAGCTTTCTTT
CASSPLGTEAFF
>13|TRBV6-5|TRBJ2-7|TRBD1|-
TGTGCCAGCAGCCCGGGACAGGTCTACGAGCAGTACTTC
CASSPGQVYEQYF
>18|TRBV5-6|TRBJ1-4|-|-
TGTGCCAGCAGCGTCGATCCCGGGACCCCGATACACTATGAAAAACTGTTTTTT
CASSVDPGTPIHYEKLFF
>14|TRBV3-1/TRBV3-2|TRBJ1-2|TRBD1|-
TGTGCCAGCAGCCAAGCTACAGGGGGCCTTGGCTACACCTTC
CASSQATGGLGYTF
>14|TRBV6-5|TRBJ1-3|TRBD1|-
TGTGCCAGCAGCCGTGACAGGGGAGGAAACACCATATATTTT
CASSRDRGGNTIYF
>14|TRBV5-1|TRBJ1-1|TRBD1|-
TGCGCCAGCAGCTCAGGGGGAGGGTACACTGAAGCTTTCTTT
CASSSGGGYTEAFF
>13|TRBV29-1|TRBJ1-2|-|-
TGCAGCGCCCCCCGGCAGGGAAATGGTGGCTACACCTTC
CSAPRQGNGGYTF
>14|TRBV27|TRBJ1-5|-|few
TGTGCCAGCAGTCCCCGGGACGGGAGTCAGCCCCAGCATTTT
CASSPRDGSQPQHF
>15|TRBV6-4|TRBJ2-1|TRBD2|once
TGTGCCAGCAGTGCCCGGGAGGCCTCCTACAATGAGCAGTTCTTC
CASSAREASYNEQFF
>14|TRBV6-5|TRBJ1-6|TRBD1|once
TGTGCCAGCACCGCGACAGGGGATAATTCACCCCTCCACTTT
CASTATGDNSPLHF
>15|TRBV5-6|TRBJ2-2|TRBD1|-
TGTGCCAGCAGCTTGACGACAGGGCTCGCCGGGGAGCTGTTTTTT
CASSLTTGLAGELFF
>15|TRBV2|TRBJ1-1|-|-
TGTGCCAGCAGTGATGGGGGAGATAGGGGGGTTAAAGCTTTCTTT
CASSDGGDRGVKAFF
>17|TRBV7-9|TRBJ1-1|-|-
TGTGCCAGCAGCTTATTCCGTCGGGACGGGAGGGAAACTGAAGCTTTCTTT
CASSLFRRDGRETEAFF
>15|TRBV7-2|TRBJ2-1|TRBD1|-
TGTGCCAGCAGCTTAGCGGGGACAGGGGGGAATGAGCAGTTCTTC
CASSLAGTGGNEQFF
>16|TRBV11-3|TRBJ2-3|-|-
TGTGCCAGCAGCAAGACCGGGCTACAGGGCGTAGATACGCAGTATTTT
CASSKTGLQGVDTQYF
>19|TRBV11-2|TRBJ2-1|-|many
TGTGCCAGCAGCTCTAGGGATCTGAGGACTGTGCGGGGGCGGAATGAGCAGTTCTTC
CASSSRDLRTVRGRNEQFF
>13|TRBV6-5|TRBJ2-1|-|-
TGTGCCAGTAAATTCGGCCCCAACAATGAGCAGTTCTTC
CASKFGPNNEQFF
>14|TRBV11-3|TRBJ2-7|-|once
TGTGCCAGCAGCTTAGCCCCAACCGTAGAATCACTGTACTTC
CASSLAPTVESLYF
>16|TRBV6-2/TRBV6-3|TRBJ2-3|TRBD2|-
TGTGCCAGCAGTTACCGCGCGGGAGTTGACACAGATACGCAGTATTTT
CASSYRAGVDTDTQYF
>15|TRBV30|TRBJ2-1|-|-
TGTGCCTGGAGTGTATCGGGTGGGTCCTACAATGAGCAGTTCTTC
CAWSVSGGSYNEQFF
>16|TRBV9|TRBJ1-1|-|-
TGTGCCAGCAGCGTATCGGGTAGCTCAGCAGACACTGAAGCTTTCTTT
CASSVSGSSADTEAFF
>11|TRBV12-3/TRBV12-4|TRBJ2-1|-|-
TGTGCCAGCAGTTTGGGAAATGAGCAGTTCTTC
CASSLGNEQFF
>15|TRBV24-1|TRBJ1-1|-|-
TGTGCCACCAGTGATTCTGTAGGGGGAGGGACTGAAGCTTTCTTT
CATSDSVGGGTEAFF
>15|TRBV4-3|TRBJ2-6|-|-
TGCGCCAGCAGCCGGGGAAGATCTGGGGCCAACGTCCTGACTTTC
CASSRGRSGANVLTF
>16|TRBV27|TRBJ2-7|TRBD2|-
TGTGCCAGCAGTTTTTATGGGACTAGCGGGAGGGCCCCGCAGTACTTC
CASSFYGTSGRAPQYF